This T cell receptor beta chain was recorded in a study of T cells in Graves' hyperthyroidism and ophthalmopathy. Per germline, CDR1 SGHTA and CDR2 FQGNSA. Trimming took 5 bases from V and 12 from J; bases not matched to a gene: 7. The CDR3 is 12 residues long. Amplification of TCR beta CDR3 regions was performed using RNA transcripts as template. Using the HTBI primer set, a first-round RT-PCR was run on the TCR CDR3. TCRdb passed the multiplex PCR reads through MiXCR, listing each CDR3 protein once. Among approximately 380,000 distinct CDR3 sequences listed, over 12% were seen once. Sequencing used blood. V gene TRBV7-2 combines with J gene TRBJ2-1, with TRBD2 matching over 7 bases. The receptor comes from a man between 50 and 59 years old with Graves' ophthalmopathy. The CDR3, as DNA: TGTGCCAGCAGCAATAGCGGGTTAAGGCAGTTCTTC. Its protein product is CASSNSGLRQFF.